The TCR beta chain described here comes from a study of T-cell reconstitution after alpha-beta-depleted transplantation in children. Preparing the TCRbeta library involved the use of unique molecular identifiers. TCRdb called the PCR reads again in MiXCR, with one record for every CDR3 protein. Of about 110,000 distinct CDR3 sequences listed, approximately 6.6% are singletons. This CDR3 contains 10 residues. The V end was cut by 3 bases, the J end by 7 bases, with 5 bases between. From germline, CDR1 is SGHKS and CDR2 YYEKEE (reference sequence). Study results and caveats: T-cell numbers and diversity, one year after transplant, stemmed largely from T cells that were newly produced. Several hundred expanded graft clones reportedly supplied alpha-beta T cells about two months after transplant. Surviving recipient T cells and thymic progenitors accounted for the high day-60 TCRbeta diversity observed in some patients.

Of note for this clonotype: Antigen unknown.

The receptor was derived from a male patient aged 2 to 10 who had a stem cell transplant for acute lymphoblastic leukemia, so the T cells may come from the graft donor. The sample consisted of PBMCs, mostly from graft donor cells, taken 360 days after TCRalphabeta/CD19-depleted stem cell transplant. The chain is built from TRBV5-5 and TRBJ2-7; D remains ambiguous. For the CDR3, the DNA is TGTGCCAGCAGCTCTCGGGAGCAGTACTTC. This sequence encodes CASSSREQYF.